This entry lists 27 T cell receptor beta chains sequenced from one sample in a study of blood T cell repertoires in COVID-19 (dated by TCRdb to 2020 to 2022). The library was prepared using the immunoSEQ multiplex PCR assay. The table was pulled from immuneACCESS by TCRdb, which kept in-frame rearrangements only. Such tables lose some clones; where checked, under half of the loss comes from unresolved V genes, and the rest has no known cause. Within this sample are more than 120,000 clones, with roughly 89% of them counted one time only. Together, the top ten hold 0.95% of the sample. Material: peripheral blood. The receptors stem from a woman aged 45-65 years with acute or convalescent COVID-19.

The rearrangement joins TRBV7-9 to TRBJ2-5; no clear D gene. The CDR3 extends over 12 amino acids. V lost 4 bases and J 2 bases, leaving 5 bases between the germline ends. Germline V CDR1 and CDR2: SEHNR, FQNEAQ (reference sequence). Here the CDR3 DNA reads TGTGCCAGCAGCTCAGATCAAGAGACCCAGTACTTC. It encodes CASSSDQETQYF.

This clone has only one observation. This chain links TRBV27 with TRBJ2-1, with TRBD2 matching 13 bases. The V gene end was trimmed by 6 bases and the J gene end by 8 bases; junction bases not matched to a gene: 7. The CDR3 runs 15 residues. In germline, CDR1 is MNHEY, CDR2 SMNVEV (reference sequence). CDR3 in amino acids: CASSRLAGGWDEQFF. The DNA of the CDR3 is TGTGCCAGCAGCCGACTAGCGGGAGGTTGGGATGAGCAGTTCTTC.

V and J are TRBV9 and TRBJ2-5; 7 nucleotides line up with TRBD2. V lost 0 bases and J lost 3; bases outside the gene matches: 8. The germline V gene encodes CDR1 SGDLS and CDR2 YYNGEE. This CDR3 spans 16 amino acids. The DNA for the CDR3 is TGTGCCAGCAGCGTAGGGGGAGGGCCGCCGGAAGAGACCCAGTACTTC. It yields the protein CASSVGGGPPEETQYF.

The rearrangement links TRBV10-2 to TRBJ2-1; 9 bases are shared with TRBD2. This CDR3 has 18 amino acids. V was pared by 1 base and J by 6 bases, with 13 bases of the junction left unmatched. Germline loops: CDR1 WSHSY, CDR2 SAAADI. The chain's CDR3 is CASSEWGLAGEWSNEQFF. CDR3 bases: TGCGCCAGCAGTGAGTGGGGGTTAGCGGGAGAGTGGTCCAATGAGCAGTTCTTC.

The chain couples TRBV9 to TRBJ1-4; D is undetermined. Germline V lookup: CDR1 SGDLS, CDR2 YYNGEE. CDR3 size: 17 residues. Trimming pared 3 bases from V and 0 bases from J, leaving 15 bases between. The DNA of the CDR3 is TGTGCCAGCAGCGCCAACCCTCACGGTACAACTAATGAAAAACTGTTTTTT. This translates into CASSANPHGTTNEKLFF.

The V and J genes are TRBV19 and TRBJ1-4; the D is unclear. The CDR3 is 15 amino acids. Looked up from germline, CDR1 is LNHDA and CDR2 is SQIVND (reference sequence). With 1 base removed from V and 3 bases from J, the gap between germline ends came to 9 bases. CDR3 DNA sequence: TGTGCCAGTAGTATAGGAGGAGGGTCTAATGAAAAACTGTTTTTT. It yields the protein CASSIGGGSNEKLFF.

The chain links TRBV7-3 to TRBJ1-2, with 8 bases identical to TRBD1. The CDR3 totals 13 residues. CDR1 is SGHTA, CDR2 FQGTGA, per germline. With V trimmed by 5 bases and J by 6 bases, 5 bases remained unmatched. CDR3 bases: TGTGCCAGCAGCGGACAGGGATTAGATGGCTACACCTTC. Its protein is CASSGQGLDGYTF.

V and J are TRBV19 and TRBJ1-4; no clear D. CDR1 is LNHDA, CDR2 SQIVND, per germline (reference sequence). The V end was cut by 5 bases, the J end by 8 bases, with 21 bases between. The length of the CDR3 is 16 residues. This chain's CDR3 is CASSPGRALPREKLFF. CDR3 DNA: TGTGCCAGTAGTCCCGGGAGGGCCCTACCGAGAGAAAAACTGTTTTTT.

CDR3 protein: CASSRDRVTEAFF. In DNA form, the CDR3 reads TGCGCCAGCAGCCGGGACAGGGTCACTGAAGCTTTCTTT. J is TRBJ1-1 and V is TRBV5-1, with 9 bases identical to TRBD1. In germline, CDR1 is SGHRS, CDR2 YFSETQ. Unmatched junction bases numbered 2, after V lost 4 bases and J lost 4 bases. CDR3 length: 13 residues.

This clone was observed a single time. The chain combines TRBV7-9 with TRBJ1-1; 10 nucleotides match TRBD1. CDR3 length: 14 residues. The junction had 4 bases not matched to a gene; V was cut back by 3 bases and J by 6 bases. Germline CDR1 is SEHNR and CDR2 is FQNEAQ (reference sequence). For the CDR3, the DNA is TGTGCCAGCAGCTTGGGCGGGACAGGGGCTGAAGCTTTCTTT. Its translation is CASSLGGTGAEAFF.

This clone was recorded once. This chain connects TRBV24-1 to TRBJ2-1, with 7 bases that match TRBD1. J was trimmed by 3 bases and V by 5 bases; bases with no gene match: 12. CDR3 length: 17 amino acids. Germline V gene sequence: CDR1 KGHDR, CDR2 SFDVKD. CDR3 sequence: CATSGLQGPRLYNEQFF. CDR3 nucleotide sequence: TGTGCCACCAGTGGCCTACAGGGGCCGCGTCTCTACAATGAGCAGTTCTTC.

The genes are TRBV5-1 and TRBJ1-2; possible D gene TRBD1, 6 bases. This CDR3 contains 15 residues. Trimming removed 0 bases from V and 3 bases from J, with 12 bases in between. Germline V CDR1 and CDR2: SGHRS, YFSETQ. The CDR3 loop reads CASSLDAGTYYGYTF. The CDR3 nucleotides read TGCGCCAGCAGCTTGGACGCTGGGACATACTATGGCTACACCTTC.

V is TRBV19 and J is TRBJ2-1; maybe TRBD2 (6 bases). CDR1 LNHDA and CDR2 SQIVND come from the germline V gene (reference sequence). Trimming pared 5 bases from V and 8 bases from J, leaving 13 bases between. The CDR3 extends over 13 amino acids. The CDR3 DNA is TGTGCCAGTAGTCCGTTGGCGGGGTATGAGCAGTTCTTC. Translating gives CASSPLAGYEQFF.

The V call is TRBV9, the J call TRBJ2-3, with unresolved D. The germline V gene encodes CDR1 SGDLS and CDR2 YYNGEE. The V gene lost 5 bases and the J gene lost 6 bases, with 13 bases spanning the gap. The CDR3 consists of 13 residues. CDR3: CASSLVSADTQYF. The CDR3, as DNA: TGTGCCAGCAGTCTCGTCTCTGCGGATACGCAGTATTTT.

J is TRBJ2-7 and V is TRBV4-2; D uncertain. The V gene's germline CDR1 is LGHNA and CDR2 YNFKEQ. The CDR3 totals 17 residues. V was pared by 0 bases and J by 2 bases, with 17 bases between. CDR3 coding DNA: TGTGCCAGCAGCCAAGAAGACTCAAATTCAATAACCTACGAGCAGTACTTC. Translated: CASSQEDSNSITYEQYF.

There are a few counts of this clone. The chain uses TRBV7-2 and TRBJ1-6, with D perhaps matching TRBD1 (6 bases). CDR3 size: 14 residues. CDR1 SGHTA and CDR2 FQGNSA come from the germline V gene. The V end was cut by 1 base, the J end by 10 bases, with 11 bases between. In DNA form, the CDR3 reads TGTGCCAGCAGCTTAGATCAGGGGCGCTCACCCCTCCACTTT. The encoded protein is CASSLDQGRSPLHF.

This chain uses TRBV9 with TRBJ2-4, with D possibly matching TRBD2 (5 bases). This CDR3 has 15 amino acids. Germline lookup yields CDR1 SGDLS and CDR2 YYNGEE. V lost 4 bases and J lost 7, with 18 bases in between. The CDR3 loop is CASSPPGGSRNIQYF. The CDR3 bases are TGTGCCAGCAGCCCTCCCGGAGGCTCGAGGAACATTCAGTACTTC. The full variable domain, rest sourced from reference TRBV9 and TRBJ2-4, is DSGVTQTPKHLITATGQRVTLRCSPRSGDLSVYWYQQSLDQGLQFLIQYYNGEERAKGNILERFSAQQFPDLHSELNLSSLELGDSALYFCASSPPGGSRNIQYFGAGTRLSVL.

The chain links TRBV9 to TRBJ1-2; no clear D. CDR1 and CDR2 (germline): SGDLS, YYNGEE. With 2 bases removed from V and 9 bases from J, the gap between germline ends came to 8 bases. This CDR3 region has 11 residues. The CDR3 here is CASSVAQSYTF. DNA for the CDR3: TGTGCCAGCAGCGTGGCTCAAAGCTACACCTTC.

The genes are TRBV6-6 and TRBJ2-7; 9 nucleotides line up with TRBD1. CDR1 MNHNY and CDR2 SVGAGI come from the germline V gene (reference sequence). The CDR3 has 14 residues. Trimming cost V 5 bases and J 6 bases; bases outside gene matches: 8. CDR3 sequence (DNA): TGTGCCAGCAGTCTTACGGGACAGGGAATCGAGCAGTACTTC. Translation: CASSLTGQGIEQYF.

The chain recombines TRBV6-1 with TRBJ1-1; no reliable D call. The germline gives CDR1 MNHNS, CDR2 SASEGT. V gave up 0 bases and J gave up 11 bases, with 13 bases separating them. The CDR3 is 13 residues long. CDR3 sequence (DNA): TGTGCCAGCAGTGAAGCGAGTTATAGGGAGGCTTTCTTT. Amino acids: CASSEASYREAFF.

CDR3 protein: CASRGTGGQPQHF. In nucleotides, the CDR3 is TGTGCCAGCAGGGGGACAGGGGGGCAGCCCCAGCATTTT. The rearrangement uses TRBV12-3 or TRBV12-4 and TRBJ1-5, with TRBD1 matching 11 bases. The CDR3 loop spans 13 amino acids. The junction had 2 bases not matched to a gene; V was cut back by 6 bases and J by 7 bases.

V gene TRBV2 combines with J gene TRBJ1-5; D not certain. CDR1 is SNHLY and CDR2 is FYNNEI in the germline V gene. This CDR3 contains 12 residues. Trimming took off 4 bases at V and 7 bases at J, with 8 bases between the two ends. CDR3 loop: CASSVTGQPQHF. CDR3 DNA: TGTGCCAGCAGTGTAACGGGGCAGCCCCAGCATTTT.

The genes are TRBV20-1 and TRBJ2-5; D perhaps matches TRBD1 (5 bases). The length of the CDR3 is 11 residues. Germline V gene sequence: CDR1 DFQATT, CDR2 SNEGSKA (reference sequence). The V gene lost 5 bases and the J gene lost 5 bases, with 9 bases spanning the gap. The CDR3 DNA reads TGCAGTGCTCCCCAGGGCGAGACCCAGTACTTC. It specifies CSAPQGETQYF.

This clone was observed a handful of times. This chain connects TRBV7-8 to TRBJ2-1, with TRBD1 identical over 7 bases. With 4 bases clipped from V and 4 bases from J, the junction kept 4 bases outside the gene matches. Germline loops: CDR1 SGHVS, CDR2 FQNEAQ. The CDR3 totals 14 residues. The CDR3 DNA reads TGTGCCAGCAGCTCGGGACAGAATTACAATGAGCAGTTCTTC. This sequence encodes CASSSGQNYNEQFF.

The rearrangement joins TRBV7-7 to TRBJ2-1, with TRBD2 matching 9 bases. The V and J ends lost 5 bases and 7 bases, in that order; junction bases with no gene match: 9. The CDR3 contains 15 residues. The germline V gene encodes CDR1 SSHAT and CDR2 FNYEAQ (reference sequence). CDR3 DNA sequence: TGTGCCAGCAGCCCTTCCCCTAGCGGGGTTAATGAGCAGTTCTTC. Its translation: CASSPSPSGVNEQFF.

J is TRBJ2-2 and V is TRBV4-2; 8 bases line up with TRBD2. CDR1 is LGHNA, CDR2 YNFKEQ, per germline. J gave up 5 bases and V 0 bases, and 8 bases lay outside the gene matches. The CDR3 has 17 residues. Written as DNA, the CDR3 is TGTGCCAGCAGCCAAGATTGGACGGGAGGGCGAACCGGGGAGCTGTTTTTT. Translating gives CASSQDWTGGRTGELFF.

The rearrangement links TRBV7-6 to TRBJ2-1, with 14 bases identical to TRBD2. Germline V gene lookup returns CDR1 SGHVS and CDR2 FNYEAQ. V lost 4 bases and J lost 8; bases outside the gene matches: 7. The CDR3 contains 16 residues. The CDR3 region is CASSYRLAGGRDEQFF. The CDR3 DNA reads as TGTGCCAGCAGCTATCGACTAGCGGGGGGGCGCGATGAGCAGTTCTTC.